The clone carrying this T cell receptor (beta chain) was observed a single time. Its antigen is unknown. V was clipped by 2 bases and J by 7 bases, with 15 bases between them. Looked up from germline, CDR1 is MNHEY and CDR2 is SMNVEV (reference sequence). The CDR3 covers 15 residues. The assay was immunoSEQ multiplex PCR, and TCRdb's table has in-frame clones only and misses some. The table shows about 140,000 clones, with 88% occurring only once. These data belong to a study of T cell responses to AZD1222 COVID-19 vaccine. Study information: Second-dose timings of about 4 or about 12 weeks were pooled. Findings of the study overall: None of the repertoires were sampled until the peak T cell response had passed. When two AZD1222 doses had been given, Spike-specific TCR breadth and depth rose.

The V gene is TRBV27, the J gene TRBJ1-5; maybe TRBD1 (5 bases). This receptor was identified in an adult in good health. The sample was peripheral blood, taken on day 0 of AZD1222 vaccination. The CDR3, as DNA: TGTGCCAGCAGTTTAATGGGACCCGCGGCCCAGCCCCAGCATTTT. Amino acid sequence: CASSLMGPAAQPQHF.